These 11 T cell receptor beta chains came from one sample sequenced in a study of PD-1 blockade in classical Hodgkin lymphoma (dated by TCRdb to the early 2020s). The library was built by means of the immunoSEQ multiplex PCR assay. TCRdb obtained this table from immuneACCESS and retained in-frame rearrangements with V and J assigned. These tables miss some clones; where compared with another copy, unresolved V genes account for less than half of the shortfall, and the remainder is unexplained. This sample is represented by about 28,000 clones; around 80% of them were singletons. The ten largest clones add up to 16% of the sample. The sample's time point label is to be understood as: cycle 4 day 1 (C4D1), after six to seven weeks of nivolumab. Every trial patient had relapsed following autologous stem cell transplantation, and prior brentuximab vedotin exposure was what differed among cohorts A, B and C.

The starting material was peripheral blood mononuclear cells (PBMCs), obtained before the fourth cycle of nivolumab. Every receptor here comes from a human donor with classical Hodgkin lymphoma.

V gene TRBV2 combines with J gene TRBJ2-3, with 10 bases matching TRBD1. CDR1 SNHLY and CDR2 FYNNEI come from the germline V gene. This CDR3 region has 17 residues. V lost 7 bases, J lost 4 bases, and 14 bases stayed unmatched. The CDR3 region has the DNA TGTGCCAGCAAGGCGGTGTTAGGGACAGGGGTTTCAGATACGCAGTATTTT. It codes for CASKAVLGTGVSDTQYF.

The chain recombines TRBV21-1 with TRBJ1-1; the table's D call TRBD1 went unverified against the DNA. TRBV21-1 is assigned pseudogene status. This CDR3 is built from 15 residues. The DNA of the CDR3 is TGTGCCAGCAGCAAAGGGACAGGAATGAACACTGAAGCTTTCTTT. Protein: CASSKGTGMNTEAFF.

This clone is medium-sized by share. The sample holds other DNA sequences that translate to the same CDR3. V is TRBV19 and J is TRBJ1-5, with 11 bases that match TRBD1. Looked up from germline, CDR1 is LNHDA and CDR2 is SQIVND (reference sequence). V lost 6 bases, J lost 4 bases, and 5 bases stayed unmatched. This CDR3 contains 15 residues. The CDR3 here is CASSPGTGGNQPQHF. The DNA of the CDR3 is TGTGCCAGTAGCCCCGGGACAGGGGGGAATCAGCCCCAGCATTTT.

The CDR3 DNA is TGTGCCAGCAGCCAAATACCCAGCCACGAGCAGTACTTC. Residues: CASSQIPSHEQYF. The chain joins TRBV27 to TRBJ2-7; the D is unclear. Germline V gives CDR1 MNHEY, CDR2 SMNVEV (reference sequence). This CDR3 spans 13 amino acids. Trimming removed 6 bases from V and 5 bases from J, with 14 bases in between.

The chain combines TRBV4-2 with TRBJ1-5; D not certain. V lost 0 bases and J 7 bases, leaving 10 bases between the germline ends. This CDR3 is built from 14 residues. The germline V gene encodes CDR1 LGHNA and CDR2 YNFKEQ. The CDR3 DNA sequence: TGTGCCAGCAGCCAAGATCGGTTTGGGCAGCCCCAGCATTTT. It is translated as CASSQDRFGQPQHF.

This clone turned up a few times. This chain uses TRBV19 with TRBJ1-1, with TRBD1 matching 10 bases. The germline V gene has CDR1 LNHDA and CDR2 SQIVND (reference sequence). V lost 5 bases to trimming and J lost 4 bases; unmatched junction nucleotides: 4. The CDR3 runs 14 residues. DNA for the CDR3: TGTGCCAGTAGTGTGACAGGGGGCGGCACTGAAGCTTTCTTT. Protein: CASSVTGGGTEAFF.

This clone was picked up one time. The V gene is TRBV7-9, the J gene TRBJ1-1; 7 positions match TRBD1. The CDR3 is 12 amino acids. The germline CDR1 and CDR2 sequences are SEHNR and FQNEAQ (reference sequence). Written as DNA, the CDR3 is TGTGCTACAGACAGGGTGAACACTGAAGCTTTCTTT. Its protein is CATDRVNTEAFF.

The chain combines TRBV30 with TRBJ2-1, with TRBD2 matching 13 bases. V lost 1 base, J lost 6 bases, and 3 bases stayed unmatched. The germline CDR1 and CDR2 sequences are GTSNPN and SVGIG (reference sequence). The CDR3 totals 15 residues. CDR3 residues: CAWSEGTSGVNEQFF. The DNA of the CDR3 is TGTGCCTGGAGTGAAGGGACTAGCGGGGTCAATGAGCAGTTCTTC.

The genes are TRBV2 and TRBJ2-3; D is possibly TRBD2 (6 bases). Germline CDR1 reads SNHLY; CDR2 reads FYNNEI. The CDR3 loop spans 18 amino acids. V was cut by 3 bases and J by 0 bases, with 19 bases left in between. The CDR3: CASSDGRGTITSTDTQYF. CDR3 in DNA: TGTGCCAGCAGTGACGGTCGCGGGACGATTACTAGCACAGATACGCAGTATTTT.

The chain uses TRBV6-6 and TRBJ1-3, with 8 bases identical to TRBD1. Germline trimming cut 5 bases from V and 0 bases from J; bases unmatched to any gene: 6. CDR1 MNHNY and CDR2 SVGAGI come from the germline V gene (reference sequence). This CDR3 contains 16 residues. CDR3 amino acids: CASSTTGGNSGNTIYF. The CDR3 DNA reads as TGTGCCAGCAGTACTACAGGGGGAAACTCTGGAAACACCATATATTTT.

The rearrangement joins TRBV6-6 to TRBJ1-5; D gene ambiguous. The germline gives CDR1 MNHNY, CDR2 SVGAGI (reference sequence). Trimming cost V 5 bases and J 6 bases, with 11 bases left between them. The CDR3 consists of 13 residues. Here the CDR3 reads CASSPSVIQPQHF. In DNA form, the CDR3 reads TGTGCCAGCAGTCCATCAGTGATTCAGCCCCAGCATTTT.